This T cell receptor beta chain was obtained from a study of shared clonotypes between healthy human individuals (dated by TCRdb to 2018 to 2021). Background on the whole study: A few men and a couple of women, aged 18 to 49 years, made up the cohort. Libraries were prepared and TCR repertoires were sequenced by different laboratories using diverse techniques, in order to increase sequencing depth and limit assay-specific biases. For each donor, CD4 naive and CD4 memory were each given three plates, CD8 naive was given two plates, and CD8 memory was given one plate. To estimate repertoire size and how much clonotype sharing occurs between individuals, the study deeply sequenced the blood TCR repertoires of roughly 5 healthy adults. Each donor's leukapheresis produced roughly between roughly 0.85 and 10 billion PBMCs.

CD8 naive samples consisted of CD45RO-negative cells that were positively selected for CCR7, yielding a CD45RA+CCR7+ population without TemRA cells. The donors were healthy, HIV-negative adults who had no recently reported acute infections or vaccinations. Every donor was a Caucasian adult living in Nashville, Tennessee, USA. After blood collection by leukapheresis, PBMCs were isolated using Ficoll-Histopaque density gradient centrifugation and then cryopreserved in the vapor phase of liquid nitrogen. Purity and quantity of every magnetically sorted T cell population were checked by analytical flow cytometry. From each sorted fraction, genomic DNA was isolated and quantified by UV absorbance on a Nanodrop 2000c. This clone was seen only once. What this receptor recognizes is not known. Nothing much larger sits one base from this clone, and base qualities are not available. Using the deep immunoSEQ assay, TCR CDR3 regions were amplified from genomic DNA by multiplex PCR. Extracted genomic DNA from each cell subset was spread evenly across all wells of several immunoSEQ 96-well plates, with each plate serving as a replicate. For sorted subsets, about 200 ng genomic DNA, equal to some 30,000 T cell genomes, was loaded into each replicate PCR. Purified libraries were measured with a Qubit 3.0 fluorometer, size-checked on a Bioanalyzer 2100, and measured again with the KAPA Library Quantification kit. Each immunoSEQ 96-well plate was sequenced on its own single-read 150-cycle Illumina NextSeq 550 flow cell. From the authors' description of their analysis: Because only junctional sequences without quality scores were contained in the immunoSEQ output, filtering matching that applied to full-length reads could not be performed. Sequences were annotated with PyIR, a Python wrapper for IgBLAST v1.9, using IMGT germline references to assign V/J genes and CDR3. Reads were removed for weak V/J assignments (E-value above 1e-6), missing CDR3, stop codons, out-of-frame junctions, or ambiguous translated residues. V3J clonotypes were defined by identical inferred V gene, J gene, and CDR3 amino acid sequence. Percentage overlap between repertoires was calculated by dividing the number of shared unique clonotypes by the size of the smaller repertoire. Richness of each repertoire was evaluated using RTK rarefaction, the Chao1 estimator, and Recon v2.1 estimates of unobserved clonotypes. Generation probabilities were computed with OLGA for all TCRbeta clonotypes obtained by the gDNA method from several donors. As stored in TCRdb, this immuneACCESS dataset retains in-frame rearrangements with V and J assigned. A fraction of the clones does not appear; measured against another copy, unresolved V genes explain less than half of the discrepancy, and the remainder lacks a known reason. The D gene and trimming were derived from the DNA, and the V and J assignments and clone size from that table. In this sample the table shows around 2,000,000 clones, 85% to 95% of which occur a single time. In total, the top ten clones hold around 1.7% of the sample.

Broader findings and caveats from the paper: Sampling was restricted to blood, and TCR repertoires in tissues likely differ from the TCR repertoires found in blood. Rarefaction of sorted-subset datasets indicated incomplete sequencing despite the large sequencing depth. Larger estimated clonotype richness was generally found for naive subsets than for memory subsets. Compared with non-shared clonotypes, clonotypes shared by all four sorted-subset donors had higher generation probabilities. Across several donors, around 5% of naive CD4, 3% to 4% of naive CD8, around 2.5% of memory CD4, and roughly 0.4% of memory CD8 clonotypes were shared. Because the study included only a small number of donors, the genetic and exposure-history diversity represented was limited. Pairwise subsampling indicated that sequencing depth was expected to affect the degree of clonotype sharing among donors.

The sequence came from a man aged 18 to 29 in good health. Some clones in this sample may be carry-over from other donors' samples. The sequenced material came from naive CD8+ T cells from PBMCs. The intended sense of this specimen's cell subset or site label: CD45RA+CCR7+.

The CDR3 protein: CASSYGRTAHNEQFF. The nucleotide sequence is TGTGCCAGCAGTTACGGTAGGACAGCCCACAATGAGCAGTTCTTC. In this chain, TRBV6-5 is recombined with TRBJ2-1, with TRBD1 tentatively as D gene (6 bases match). The germline V gene gives CDR1 as MNHEY and CDR2 as SVGAGI. The CDR3 numbers 15 residues from cysteine through phenylalanine. The sequence is cut down to CDR3 DNA, 45 bases in frame from base 1. The V and J ends are trimmed by 2 bases and 5 bases, leaving 13 bases between them.